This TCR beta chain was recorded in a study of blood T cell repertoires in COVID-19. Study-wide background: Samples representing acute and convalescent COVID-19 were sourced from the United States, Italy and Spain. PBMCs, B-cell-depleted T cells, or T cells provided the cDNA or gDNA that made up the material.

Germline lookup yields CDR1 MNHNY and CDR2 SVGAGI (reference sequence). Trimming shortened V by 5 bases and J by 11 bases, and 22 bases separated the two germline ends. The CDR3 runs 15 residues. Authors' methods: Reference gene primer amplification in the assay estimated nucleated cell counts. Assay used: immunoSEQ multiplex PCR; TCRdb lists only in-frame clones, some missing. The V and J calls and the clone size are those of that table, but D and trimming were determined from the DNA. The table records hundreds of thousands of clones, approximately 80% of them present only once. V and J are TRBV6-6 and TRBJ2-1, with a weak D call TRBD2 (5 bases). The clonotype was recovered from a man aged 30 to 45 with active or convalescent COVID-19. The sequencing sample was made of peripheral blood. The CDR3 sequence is CASSPPVNQRSKQFF. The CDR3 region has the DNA TGTGCCAGCAGTCCCCCAGTTAACCAGCGGTCAAAGCAGTTCTTC.